One sample yielded the 28 T cell receptor beta chains listed below, sequenced in a study of blood T cell repertoires in COVID-19. Sequencing was performed with immunoSEQ multiplex PCR; in TCRdb, only in-frame clones are kept and a portion is missing. Among more than 300,000 clones listed, about 92% were seen once. The specimen sequenced was PBMCs or T cells enriched from blood (not recorded which). Source of these receptors: a woman aged 25 to 39 who had recovered from COVID-19.

The chain employs TRBV5-1 and TRBJ2-4, with 9 positions matching TRBD2. Germline V gene lookup returns CDR1 SGHRS and CDR2 YFSETQ. CDR3 size: 14 residues. The trim removed 4 bases at V and 7 bases at J, leaving 6 bases unmatched. The CDR3 is CASSVGTSNNIQYF. The CDR3 DNA follows: TGCGCCAGCAGCGTGGGGACTAGCAACAACATTCAGTACTTC.

The V call is TRBV4-3, the J call TRBJ2-2; 8 bases map to TRBD1. Germline CDR1 reads LGHNA; CDR2 reads YSLEER. The CDR3 contains 14 residues. V shed 1 base, J shed 6 bases, and the junction held 1 base outside the gene matches. This chain's CDR3 is CASSQATGAGELFF. CDR3 in DNA: TGCGCCAGCAGCCAAGCGACAGGGGCCGGGGAGCTGTTTTTT.

CDR3 coding DNA: TGTGCCAGCATCCCGCGTTCCGGGGACACGCATGAGCAGTTCTTC. This codes for CASIPRSGDTHEQFF. The rearrangement uses TRBV11-2 and TRBJ2-1, with a possible D match to TRBD1 (6 bases). This CDR3 is built from 15 residues. V was shortened by 7 bases and J by 8 bases, with 21 bases between the two germline ends. Germline lookup yields CDR1 SGHAT and CDR2 FQNNGV. Based on the CDR3 plus reference TRBV11-2 and TRBJ2-1, the full variable domain is EAGVAQSPRYKIIEKRQSVAFWCNPISGHATLYWYQQILGQGPKLLIQFQNNGVVDDSQLPKDRFSAERLKGVDSTLKIQPAKLEDSAVYLCASIPRSGDTHEQFFGPGTRLTVL.

The J gene is TRBJ1-2, the V gene TRBV12-3 or TRBV12-4, with a tentative D call TRBD1 (6 bases). The ends were cut back, 4 bases at V and 8 bases at J, with 11 bases in the middle. This CDR3 is built from 12 residues. The chain's CDR3 is CASSSQGQGYTF. CDR3 sequence (DNA): TGTGCCAGCAGTTCCCAGGGGCAAGGCTACACCTTC.

The gene calls are TRBV28 and TRBJ2-1, with D possibly TRBD2 on 6 matching bases. The CDR3 has 15 amino acids. V lost 4 bases and J 5 bases, leaving 15 bases between the germline ends. Per germline, CDR1 MDHEN and CDR2 SYDVKM. The CDR3 spells CASSWIAELDNEQFF. CDR3 DNA: TGTGCCAGCAGTTGGATAGCGGAACTGGACAATGAGCAGTTCTTC.

The rearrangement uses TRBV5-8 and TRBJ2-7, with a tentative D call TRBD2 (7 bases). In germline, CDR1 is SGHTS, CDR2 YDEGEE. The ends were cut back, 3 bases at V and 5 bases at J, with 12 bases in the middle. There are 13 residues in the CDR3. In nucleotides, the CDR3 is TGTGCCAGCAGCTACCTGGGGGGGCACGAGCAGTACTTC. Its translation: CASSYLGGHEQYF.

This clone was counted only a few times. This chain uses TRBV7-3 with TRBJ2-7, with D possibly being TRBD1 (6 bases). The CDR3 loop spans 15 amino acids. Trimming pared 2 bases from V and 4 bases from J, leaving 15 bases between. Germline CDR1 reads SGHTA; CDR2 reads FQGTGA. DNA of the CDR3: TGTGCCAGCAGCTTACGCCCAGGGGATACATACGAGCAGTACTTC. This sequence encodes CASSLRPGDTYEQYF.

J is TRBJ2-7 and V is TRBV4-3; the match to TRBD1 covers 7 bases. The trim removed 0 bases at V and 2 bases at J, leaving 7 bases unmatched. Germline CDR1 and CDR2: LGHNA and YSLEER. CDR3 length equals 16 residues. The CDR3 nucleotides read TGCGCCAGCAGCCAAGATCTCCAGGGGGTTACCTACGAGCAGTACTTC. Translating it yields CASSQDLQGVTYEQYF.

CDR3 region: CAISPGTGVTDTQYF. The CDR3 coding sequence is TGTGCCATCAGCCCCGGGACAGGGGTCACAGATACGCAGTATTTT. This rearrangement joins TRBV10-3 to TRBJ2-3; 10 bases agree with TRBD1. Germline assignment: CDR1 ENHRY and CDR2 SYGVKD. The ends lost 6 bases at V and 2 bases at J; junction bases unmatched: 5. This CDR3 has 15 residues.

This clone occurred once. The chain combines TRBV7-9 with TRBJ2-7; the D gene is possibly TRBD2 (5 bases). Germline CDR1 is SEHNR and CDR2 is FQNEAQ (reference sequence). With 5 bases removed from V and 7 bases from J, the gap between germline ends came to 9 bases. CDR3 size: 11 residues. For the CDR3, the DNA is TGTGCCAGCAGCCCAGGACTGGAGCAGTACTTC. Amino acid sequence: CASSPGLEQYF.

This sequence joins TRBV7-9 and TRBJ1-1; TRBD1 might be the D (6 bases). V was shortened by 4 bases and J by 10 bases, with 10 bases between the two germline ends. Germline lookup yields CDR1 SEHNR and CDR2 FQNEAQ (reference sequence). This CDR3 has 11 residues. CDR3 region: CASSSQGVAFF. DNA for the CDR3: TGTGCCAGCAGCTCACAGGGAGTAGCTTTCTTT.

This clone was detected only once. The chain has TRBV29-1 and TRBJ2-1; TRBD1 is a possible D gene (6 bases). V was trimmed by 7 bases and J by 9 bases, leaving 22 bases between them. Germline lookup yields CDR1 SQVTM and CDR2 ANQGSEA. The CDR3 loop spans 14 amino acids. This CDR3 is CSADGLGARGEQFF. DNA for the CDR3: TGCAGCGCCGATGGTCTGGGGGCAAGAGGTGAGCAGTTCTTC.

This chain uses TRBV7-2 with TRBJ1-2; D possibly corresponds to TRBD1 (6 bases). Trimming stripped 5 bases from V and 2 bases from J, with 12 bases between. The CDR3 totals 14 residues. Germline CDR1 reads SGHTA; CDR2 reads FQGNSA. The CDR3 region is CASSLRTENYGYTF. In DNA, the CDR3 is TGTGCCAGCAGCCTGCGGACAGAAAACTATGGCTACACCTTC. The whole variable domain, remainder taken from reference TRBV7-2 and TRBJ1-2, is GAGVSQSPSNKVTEKGKDVELRCDPISGHTALYWYRQSLGQGLEFLIYFQGNSAPDKSGLPSDRFSAERTGGSVSTLTIQRTQQEDSAVYLCASSLRTENYGYTFGSGTRLTVV.

The genes are TRBV19 and TRBJ2-7; D possibly corresponds to TRBD2 (6 bases). The CDR3 totals 16 residues. Germline CDR1 LNHDA, CDR2 SQIVND (reference sequence). The V end lost 5 bases, the J end lost 3 bases, and 20 bases lay between the germline ends. Written as DNA, the CDR3 is TGTGCCAGTAGTCGTTTACGGGGCGGCGGGGTCTACGAGCAGTACTTC. This codes for CASSRLRGGGVYEQYF.

This chain links TRBV5-5 with TRBJ2-3, with D perhaps matching TRBD2 (7 bases). The length of the CDR3 is 14 residues. From germline, CDR1 is SGHKS and CDR2 YYEKEE (reference sequence). Trimming removed 0 bases at V and 6 bases at J, with 11 bases between. The CDR3 sequence is CASSLGGGADTQYF. Written as DNA, the CDR3 is TGTGCCAGCAGCTTGGGAGGGGGGGCGGATACGCAGTATTTT.

The chain is built from TRBV9 and TRBJ1-2; 8 bases are shared with TRBD1. The junction had 4 bases not matched to a gene; V was cut back by 0 bases and J by 3 bases. There are 15 residues in the CDR3. Germline V CDR1 and CDR2: SGDLS, YYNGEE. CDR3 sequence reads: CASSVAPGGHYGYTF. CDR3 DNA sequence: TGTGCCAGCAGCGTAGCGCCAGGGGGCCACTATGGCTACACCTTC.

This clone was recorded only once. This chain connects TRBV7-2 to TRBJ1-1, with 8 bases fitting TRBD1. The CDR3 length is 13 residues. Germline CDR1 reads SGHTA; CDR2 reads FQGNSA. V shed 6 bases, J shed 4 bases, and the junction held 4 bases outside the gene matches. CDR3: CASRSGGRTEAFF. The CDR3, as DNA: TGTGCCAGCAGGTCAGGGGGCCGCACTGAAGCTTTCTTT.

The genes are TRBV28 and TRBJ1-5; D unclear. Between the trimmed V and J ends, which lost 6 bases and 0 bases, there was a span of 12 bases. The CDR3 runs 15 residues. CDR1 and CDR2 from the germline V gene are MDHEN and SYDVKM. The CDR3 DNA reads TGTGCCAGCAGCTTTGACACCAATAGCAATCAGCCCCAGCATTTT. Its translation is CASSFDTNSNQPQHF.

Turning to this clone: A junction end diverges from the germline sequence, so it may reflect a read error. This sequence joins TRBV5-1 and TRBJ2-7; tentatively, D is TRBD2 (6 bases). The germline V gene encodes CDR1 SGHRS and CDR2 YFSETQ. The CDR3 consists of 13 residues. The CDR3 nucleotides are TGCGCCAGCAGCCCGGGAGCTGCCAACTCACCCCTTTTC. Its translation is CASSPGAANSPLF.

V and J are TRBV3-1 (or the pseudogene TRBV3-2) and TRBJ1-6; D is unresolved. Trimming removed 1 base at V and 4 bases at J, with 14 bases between. Germline V gene data show CDR1 as LGHDT and CDR2 as YNNKEL (reference sequence). The CDR3 consists of 17 residues. In nucleotides, the CDR3 is TGTGCCAGCAGCCAAGTCTCACAGACAACTTATAATTCACCCCTCCACTTT. Protein product: CASSQVSQTTYNSPLHF.

The V and J genes are TRBV5-8 and TRBJ1-6; D is unresolved. Per the germline V gene, CDR1 is SGHTS and CDR2 is YDEGEE. V dropped 2 bases and J dropped 5 bases, with 8 bases sitting between them. The CDR3 spans 14 residues. Here the CDR3 DNA reads TGTGCCAGCAGCTTTGCGGTTAATAATTCACCCCTCCACTTT. Translating gives CASSFAVNNSPLHF.

This rearrangement joins TRBV7-3 to TRBJ2-2; 9 nucleotides line up with TRBD2. The germline gives CDR1 SGHTA, CDR2 FQGTGA. The CDR3 has 15 residues. Trimming at V came to 6 bases and at J to 5 bases, leaving 7 bases not matched to a gene. CDR3 sequence reads: CASRLGLARTGELFF. The DNA of the CDR3 is TGTGCCAGCAGACTGGGACTAGCCAGAACCGGGGAGCTGTTTTTT.

The rearrangement uses TRBV28 and TRBJ1-2, with 8 bases matching TRBD1. The CDR3 contains 15 residues. V lost 4 bases and J lost 4; bases outside the gene matches: 8. Germline V CDR1 and CDR2: MDHEN, SYDVKM. In nucleotides, the CDR3 is TGTGCCAGCAGTTCCTCAGGGACAGGTAGCTATGGCTACACCTTC. It encodes CASSSSGTGSYGYTF.

This clone was seen once. The J gene is TRBJ2-3, the V gene TRBV14; 7 bases are shared with TRBD2. J was trimmed by 6 bases and V by 1 base; bases with no gene match: 4. CDR1 SGHDN and CDR2 FVKESK come from the germline V gene. The CDR3 is 14 residues long. CDR3 protein: CASSQGWRGDTQYF. CDR3 sequence (DNA): TGTGCCAGCAGCCAAGGGTGGCGGGGGGATACGCAGTATTTT.

This chain uses TRBV11-3 with TRBJ2-3, with a possible D match to TRBD2 (6 bases). The V gene's germline CDR1 is SGHNT and CDR2 YENEEA. The CDR3 totals 16 residues. Trimming cost V 2 bases and J 7 bases, with 19 bases left between them. CDR3 loop: CASSLPGPGTFNTQYF. The CDR3 bases are TGTGCCAGCAGCTTACCTGGTCCCGGGACTTTTAATACGCAGTATTTT.

This chain connects TRBV28 to TRBJ2-2; a weak D match, TRBD2 (6 bases). This CDR3 comprises 18 residues. CDR1 is MDHEN and CDR2 is SYDVKM in the germline V gene. The germline V and J ends were trimmed by 5 bases and 2 bases, with 21 bases remaining between them. CDR3 sequence (DNA): TGTGCCAGCAGTCCCCCGAATAGCGGAGTTACCAACACCGGGGAGCTGTTTTTT. This codes for CASSPPNSGVTNTGELFF.

This clone was counted ten times or more. The V call is TRBV4-1, the J call TRBJ2-7; weak D call: TRBD2 (6 bases). The CDR3 has 16 residues. Germline V gene sequence: CDR1 MGHRA, CDR2 YSYEKL. Trimming took off 4 bases at V and 0 bases at J, with 16 bases between the two ends. CDR3 nucleotides: TGCGCCAGCAGCCCCTCTGTGGATAGCGGCTCCTACGAGCAGTACTTC. Translated, it gives CASSPSVDSGSYEQYF.

The V gene is TRBV9, the J gene TRBJ2-3; possibly TRBD2 for D (6 bases). Germline V lookup: CDR1 SGDLS, CDR2 YYNGEE. The V end lost 0 bases, the J end lost 1 base, and 12 bases lay between the germline ends. The CDR3 loop spans 16 amino acids. The CDR3 protein is CASSVVGGSGTDTQYF. The CDR3 nucleotides are TGTGCCAGCAGCGTAGTTGGGGGGTCCGGCACAGATACGCAGTATTTT. Drawing the rest from reference TRBV9 and TRBJ2-3, the complete variable domain is DSGVTQTPKHLITATGQRVTLRCSPRSGDLSVYWYQQSLDQGLQFLIQYYNGEERAKGNILERFSAQQFPDLHSELNLSSLELGDSALYFCASSVVGGSGTDTQYFGPGTRLTVL.